The 28 T cell receptor beta chains listed next were all sequenced from one sample in a study of cytomegalovirus exposure and HLA in healthy donors. The PCR used 60 Vbeta and 13 Jbeta primers. Generated by immunoSEQ multiplex PCR, the TCRdb table keeps only in-frame clones and is missing some. The data contain 150,000 to 200,000 clones, approximately 72% of them singletons. Input material: PBMCs. The receptor source for this set is a man in his fifties in good health and CMV-seronegative.

This clone was seen more than once but under ten times. The J gene is TRBJ1-2, the V gene TRBV12-5; D is unclear. V was clipped by 2 bases and J by 8 bases, with 9 bases between them. Germline V gene sequence: CDR1 LGHNT, CDR2 FRNRAP. CDR3 size: 12 residues. The CDR3 reads CASGLFTGGYTF. The CDR3 coding sequence is TGTGCTAGTGGTTTGTTCACCGGGGGCTACACCTTC.

The rearrangement joins TRBV10-3 to TRBJ1-1, with a tentative D call TRBD1 (6 bases). The CDR3 has 15 amino acids. V lost 2 bases to trimming and J lost 0 bases, with 10 bases between them. Germline CDR1 reads ENHRY; CDR2 reads SYGVKD. The CDR3 DNA is TGTGCCATCAGTGAGGGACAGCGGTTGAACACTGAAGCTTTCTTT. Amino acid sequence: CAISEGQRLNTEAFF.

This rearrangement joins TRBV5-1 to TRBJ2-5; 8 nucleotides agree with TRBD2. The CDR3 length is 15 residues. V trimming: 4 bases; J trimming: 1 base; junction bases outside the gene matches: 6. The germline CDR1 and CDR2 sequences are SGHRS and YFSETQ. The CDR3 DNA is TGCGCCAGCAGCCCCCAGCGGGGGACCCAAGAGACCCAGTACTTC. Its translation is CASSPQRGTQETQYF. Variable domain in full (rest from reference TRBV5-1 and TRBJ2-5): KAGVTQTPRYLIKTRGQQVTLSCSPISGHRSVSWYQQTPGQGLQFLFEYFSETQRNKGNFPGRFSGRQFSNSRSEMNVSTLELGDSALYLCASSPQRGTQETQYFGPGTRLLVL.

J is TRBJ2-4 and V is TRBV19, with 13 bases that match TRBD2. The CDR3 is 20 residues long. CDR1 and CDR2 from the germline V gene are LNHDA and SQIVND (reference sequence). Losses at the gene ends were 8 bases for V and 3 bases for J; bases not matched to a gene: 19. CDR3 in DNA: TGTGCCAGTGGGGGCAGGACAGGGACTAGCGGGGTGTGGGGCAAAAACATTCAGTACTTC. This codes for CASGGRTGTSGVWGKNIQYF.

This clone came up a few times. The gene calls are TRBV18 and TRBJ1-1; TRBD1 is a possible D gene (5 bases). Trimming took 1 base from V and 2 from J, leaving 11 bases between them. The germline CDR1 and CDR2 sequences are KGHSH and LQKENI. The CDR3 has 15 amino acids. CDR3 bases: TGTGCCAGCTCACCACAGACAGTCATCAACACTGAAGCTTTCTTT. This sequence encodes CASSPQTVINTEAFF.

V and J are TRBV11-1 and TRBJ1-3, with a possible D match to TRBD1 (6 bases). V was trimmed by 3 bases and J by 4 bases, leaving 13 bases between them. Germline V gene data show CDR1 as SGHAT and CDR2 as FQDESV (reference sequence). The CDR3 length is 15 residues. In nucleotides, the CDR3 is TGTGCCAGCAGCTTCTCCACAGGGTCCGGAAACACCATATATTTT. Residues: CASSFSTGSGNTIYF.

Concerning this clone itself: The same CDR3 is also encoded by other DNA sequences in this sample. The chain joins TRBV5-1 to TRBJ1-1; 7 bases fit TRBD1. Germline trimming cut 4 bases from V and 1 base from J; bases unmatched to any gene: 7. Germline V gene data show CDR1 as SGHRS and CDR2 as YFSETQ. This CDR3 is 15 amino acids long. For the CDR3, the DNA is TGCGCCAGCAGCACCCGACAGGGACCGAACACTGAAGCTTTCTTT. Protein: CASSTRQGPNTEAFF.

Written as DNA, the CDR3 is TGCGCCAGCAGCTTGGGGCCAGGTACTAACTATGGCTACACCTTC. Encoded protein: CASSLGPGTNYGYTF. V is TRBV5-1 and J is TRBJ1-2; D not certain. Trimming took off 0 bases at V and 0 bases at J, with 9 bases between the two ends. The CDR3 contains 15 residues. CDR1 is SGHRS, CDR2 YFSETQ, per germline.

For the CDR3, the DNA is TGCAGCGCGACCGAAGGGACAGCTAGTGGCTACACCTTC. Residues: CSATEGTASGYTF. This chain links TRBV29-1 with TRBJ1-2; 7 nucleotides agree with TRBD1. Per the germline V gene, CDR1 is SQVTM and CDR2 is ANQGSEA. Unmatched junction bases numbered 12, after V lost 7 bases and J lost 7 bases. The CDR3 runs 13 residues.

In this sample, this clone turned up once. The genes are TRBV14 and TRBJ1-6; 7 nucleotides agree with TRBD1. The CDR3 runs to 14 residues. With V trimmed by 0 bases and J by 9 bases, 2 bases remained unmatched. Germline loops: CDR1 SGHDN, CDR2 FVKESK. CDR3 sequence: CASSQETGSSPLHF. Here the CDR3 DNA reads TGTGCCAGCAGCCAAGAGACAGGGAGTTCACCCCTCCACTTT. The whole variable domain, remainder taken from reference TRBV14 and TRBJ1-6, is EAGVTQFPSHSVIEKGQTVTLRCDPISGHDNLYWYRRVMGKEIKFLLHFVKESKQDESGMPNNRFLAERTGGTYSTLKVQPAELEDSGVYFCASSQETGSSPLHFGNGTRLTVT.

The chain recombines TRBV4-3 with TRBJ1-2, with D possibly TRBD1 on 6 matching bases. Germline V gene sequence: CDR1 LGHNA, CDR2 YSLEER. There are 14 residues in the CDR3. Deletions cut 2 bases from V and 2 bases from J, with 9 bases between. CDR3 bases: TGCGCCAGCAGCCAAATCGGACAGAACTATGGCTACACCTTC. Protein product: CASSQIGQNYGYTF.

This chain uses TRBV28 with TRBJ1-5; 12 nucleotides agree with TRBD1. CDR3 length: 15 amino acids. Germline V lookup: CDR1 MDHEN, CDR2 SYDVKM. The trim removed 6 bases at V and 6 bases at J, leaving 6 bases unmatched. CDR3 sequence (DNA): TGTGCCAGCAGCCATGGGGACAGGGGGCGTCAGCCCCAGCATTTT. Amino acids: CASSHGDRGRQPQHF.

This clone was counted between two and nine times. The chain joins TRBV6-1 to TRBJ1-5; the match to TRBD1 covers 11 bases. Per germline, CDR1 MNHNS and CDR2 SASEGT. J lost 7 bases, V lost 8 bases, and 4 bases had no gene match. This CDR3 is 13 amino acids long. The DNA for the CDR3 is TGTGCCAGCCGTGGACAGGGGGCACAGCCCCAGCATTTT. This gives the protein CASRGQGAQPQHF.

The chain couples TRBV5-1 to TRBJ1-1, with 10 nucleotides matching TRBD1. V shed 4 bases and J 7 bases; nucleotides not matched to a gene: 7. Germline V gives CDR1 SGHRS, CDR2 YFSETQ. The CDR3 is 14 amino acids. CDR3 sequence: CASSAWTGGDEAFF. For the CDR3, the DNA is TGCGCCAGCAGCGCCTGGACAGGGGGGGATGAAGCTTTCTTT.

J is TRBJ2-7 and V is TRBV11-3; tentatively, D is TRBD1 (5 bases). The germline V gene encodes CDR1 SGHNT and CDR2 YENEEA. V was shortened by 0 bases and J by 7 bases, with 16 bases between the two germline ends. CDR3 length equals 15 residues. The chain's CDR3 is CASSLERGPLGEQYF. The CDR3 coding sequence is TGTGCCAGCAGCTTAGAAAGGGGCCCGTTGGGGGAGCAGTACTTC.

The rearrangement uses TRBV28 and TRBJ2-1, with 14 bases fitting TRBD2. J lost 7 bases, V lost 4 bases, and 3 bases had no gene match. Germline V gene sequence: CDR1 MDHEN, CDR2 SYDVKM. The CDR3 has 15 amino acids. The CDR3 DNA follows: TGTGCCAGCAGTTCGACTAGCGGGGGGGCTAATGAGCAGTTCTTC. This gives the protein CASSSTSGGANEQFF.

This clone was seen a single time. The V and J genes are TRBV28 and TRBJ1-3; no definite D call. The germline gives CDR1 MDHEN, CDR2 SYDVKM. Trimming took 5 bases from V and 0 from J, leaving 17 bases between them. There are 17 residues in the CDR3. CDR3 in DNA: TGTGCCAGCAGTCAACCGGACTGGATGATCTCTGGAAACACCATATATTTT. Its translation: CASSQPDWMISGNTIYF. The variable domain in full, with the rest retrieved from reference TRBV28 and TRBJ1-3, is DVKVTQSSRYLVKRTGEKVFLECVQDMDHENMFWYRQDPGLGLRLIYFSYDVKMKEKGDIPEGYSVSREKKERFSLILESASTNQTSMYLCASSQPDWMISGNTIYFGEGSWLTVV.

This clone has a handful of counts. The genes are TRBV28 and TRBJ1-5, with D possibly being TRBD1 (5 bases). CDR1 is MDHEN and CDR2 is SYDVKM in the germline V gene. Between the trimmed V and J ends, which lost 3 bases and 4 bases, there was a span of 13 bases. CDR3 length equals 15 residues. This chain's CDR3 is CASSLFTGVNQPQHF. DNA for the CDR3: TGTGCCAGCAGTTTGTTCACGGGGGTAAATCAGCCCCAGCATTTT.

This rearrangement joins TRBV10-3 to TRBJ2-3; 10 bases align to TRBD2. The J segment lost 3 bases and the V segment lost 10 bases, leaving 13 bases of the junction unmatched. Looked up from germline, CDR1 is ENHRY and CDR2 is SYGVKD. CDR3 size: 16 residues. In nucleotides, the CDR3 is TGTGCCAGCATCCCAGGAAGCGGGGGGGATACAGATACGCAGTATTTT. Encoded protein: CASIPGSGGDTDTQYF.

The chain is built from TRBV11-3 and TRBJ2-7; 10 bases are shared with TRBD1. After removal of 3 bases from V and 2 bases from J, the junction contained 4 bases not matched to a gene. Germline V CDR1 and CDR2: SGHNT, YENEEA. The CDR3 totals 15 residues. This chain's CDR3 is CASSFGTGDAYEQYF. CDR3 bases: TGTGCCAGCAGCTTTGGGACAGGGGACGCCTACGAGCAGTACTTC.

The chain links TRBV7-9 to TRBJ1-5; TRBD1 agrees at 7 bases. The CDR3 extends over 16 amino acids. V lost 1 base to trimming and J lost 0 bases; unmatched junction nucleotides: 3. Germline V CDR1 and CDR2: SEHNR, FQNEAQ (reference sequence). The CDR3 sequence: CASSLGTGNSNQPQHF. CDR3 in DNA: TGTGCCAGCAGCTTAGGGACAGGCAATAGCAATCAGCCCCAGCATTTT.

The chain has TRBV5-1 and TRBJ1-1; no firm D call. CDR1 SGHRS and CDR2 YFSETQ come from the germline V gene. The CDR3 has 11 amino acids. V shed 7 bases and J shed 13 bases, with 17 bases lying between them. The CDR3 reads CASWEGFSVFF. DNA for the CDR3: TGCGCCAGCTGGGAGGGTTTTAGTGTTTTCTTT.

This chain uses TRBV6-5 with TRBJ2-1; 10 bases are a match to TRBD1. Unmatched junction bases numbered 6, after V lost 0 bases and J lost 7 bases. Germline CDR1 reads MNHEY; CDR2 reads SVGAGI. The CDR3 loop spans 16 amino acids. The CDR3 sequence: CASSYSGTGVINEQFF. The CDR3 DNA is TGTGCCAGCAGTTACTCCGGGACAGGGGTTATTAATGAGCAGTTCTTC.

V usage is TRBV5-1 and J usage is TRBJ2-4; D may be TRBD2 (7 bases). Germline V lookup: CDR1 SGHRS, CDR2 YFSETQ. Trimming took 0 bases from V and 6 from J, leaving 16 bases between them. This CDR3 comprises 16 residues. The CDR3 here is CASSLEYAGAGNIQYF. In DNA, the CDR3 is TGCGCCAGCAGCTTGGAATACGCGGGGGCGGGAAACATTCAGTACTTC.

The rearrangement links TRBV7-8 to TRBJ1-1; 9 bases match TRBD1. CDR3 size: 16 residues. Trimming removed 1 base from V and 1 base from J; junction bases left unmatched: 4. Germline CDR1 reads SGHVS; CDR2 reads FQNEAQ. In DNA, the CDR3 is TGTGCCAGCAGCTTAGTGGGGACAGGGAAGAACACTGAAGCTTTCTTT. Amino acids: CASSLVGTGKNTEAFF.

This clone was counted a few times. The chain has TRBV5-1 and TRBJ2-1, with 7 bases lining up with TRBD2. The CDR3 extends over 15 amino acids. Germline CDR1 is SGHRS and CDR2 is YFSETQ. Unmatched junction bases numbered 4, after V lost 4 bases and J lost 0 bases. The CDR3 DNA is TGCGCCAGCAGCGGCGGGGGTACCTCCTACAATGAGCAGTTCTTC. Translating gives CASSGGGTSYNEQFF.

The rearrangement links TRBV5-1 to TRBJ2-5; 15 bases agree with TRBD2. Per germline, CDR1 SGHRS and CDR2 YFSETQ. The V and J ends lost 0 bases and 6 bases, in that order; junction bases with no gene match: 9. The CDR3 extends over 18 amino acids. In DNA, the CDR3 is TGCGCCAGCAGCTTGGTAGGACTAGCGGGGGGGCCTACCCAGACCCAGTACTTC. As protein: CASSLVGLAGGPTQTQYF. The entire variable domain, with the rest obtained from reference TRBV5-1 and TRBJ2-5, is as follows: KAGVTQTPRYLIKTRGQQVTLSCSPISGHRSVSWYQQTPGQGLQFLFEYFSETQRNKGNFPGRFSGRQFSNSRSEMNVSTLELGDSALYLCASSLVGLAGGPTQTQYFGPGTRLLVL.

The rearrangement links TRBV25-1 to TRBJ1-6; 8 positions match TRBD1. CDR3 length: 14 residues. Germline CDR1 reads MGHDK; CDR2 reads SYGVNS. V shed 6 bases, J shed 6 bases, and the junction held 4 bases outside the gene matches. In DNA, the CDR3 is TGTGCCAGCAGAAGACAGGGGTCTAATTCACCCCTCCACTTT. Translating it yields CASRRQGSNSPLHF.